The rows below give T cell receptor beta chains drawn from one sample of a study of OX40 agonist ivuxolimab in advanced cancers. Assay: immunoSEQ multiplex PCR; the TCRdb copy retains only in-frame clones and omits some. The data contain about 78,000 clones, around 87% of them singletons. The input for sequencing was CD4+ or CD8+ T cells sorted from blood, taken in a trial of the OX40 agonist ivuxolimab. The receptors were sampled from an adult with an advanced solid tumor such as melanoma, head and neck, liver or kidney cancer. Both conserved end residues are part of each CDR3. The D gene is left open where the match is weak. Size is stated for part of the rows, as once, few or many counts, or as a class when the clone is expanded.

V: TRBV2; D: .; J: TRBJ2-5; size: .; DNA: TGTGCCAGCAGGACGGGTGGGGAGAAGTACTTC; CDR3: CASRTGGEKYF
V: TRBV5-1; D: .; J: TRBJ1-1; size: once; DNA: TGCGCCAGCAGCGCCTCCCCAGGGGCTGTAGCCCCTGAAGCTTTCTTT; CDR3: CASSASPGAVAPEAFF
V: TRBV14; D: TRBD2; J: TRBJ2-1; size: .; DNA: TGTGCCAGCAGCCCTGTAGGCAGCAGGCTGGTTGACAGCGGGAGGAATATGGATGAGCAGTTCTTC; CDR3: CASSPVGSRLVDSGRNMDEQFF
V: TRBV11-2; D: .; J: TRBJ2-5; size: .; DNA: TGTGCCAGCAGCTCACAAGGTAGAGAGACCCAGTACTTC; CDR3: CASSSQGRETQYF
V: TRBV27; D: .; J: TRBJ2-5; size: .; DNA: TGTGCCAGCAGTTTAGTTTTTCAAGAGACCCAGTACTTC; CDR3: CASSLVFQETQYF
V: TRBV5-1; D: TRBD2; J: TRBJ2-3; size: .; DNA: TGCGCCAGCCAAGGGACAGTAGCGGGAGGTACAGATACGCAGTATTTT; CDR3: CASQGTVAGGTDTQYF
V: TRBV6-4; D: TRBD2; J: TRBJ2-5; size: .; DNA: TGTGCCAGCAGTGAACTAGCGGGCGCCCAAGAGACCCAGTACTTC; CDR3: CASSELAGAQETQYF
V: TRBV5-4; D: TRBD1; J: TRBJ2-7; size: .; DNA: TGTGCCAGCAGCCCCGGGACAGGGGAATTCTACGAGCAGTACTTC; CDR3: CASSPGTGEFYEQYF
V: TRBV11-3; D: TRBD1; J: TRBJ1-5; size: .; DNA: TGTGCCAGCAGCTCCGACCGGGACAGGGGTAATCAGCCCCAGCATTTT; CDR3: CASSSDRDRGNQPQHF
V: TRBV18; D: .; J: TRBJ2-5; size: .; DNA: TGTGCCAGCTCACCACATGCCCGGGACAAGCAAGAGACCCAGTACTTC; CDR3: CASSPHARDKQETQYF
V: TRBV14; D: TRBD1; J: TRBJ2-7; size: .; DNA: TGTGCCAGCAGCCTAAGAACAGGGGTTTTTTTCTACGAGCAGTACTTC; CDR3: CASSLRTGVFFYEQYF
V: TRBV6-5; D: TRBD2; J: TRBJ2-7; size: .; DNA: TGTGCCAGCCTGTCTAGCGGAATGCTGCCCGAGCAGTACTTC; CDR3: CASLSSGMLPEQYF
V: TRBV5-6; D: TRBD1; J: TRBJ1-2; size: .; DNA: TGTGCCAGCCGGACAGGGCGGAGGGATATGCGATCTAACTATGGCTACACCTTC; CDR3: CASRTGRRDMRSNYGYTF
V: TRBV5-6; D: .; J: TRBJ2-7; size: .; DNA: TGTGCCAGCAGCTTGGGGACCCATTCCTACGAGCAGTACTTC; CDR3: CASSLGTHSYEQYF
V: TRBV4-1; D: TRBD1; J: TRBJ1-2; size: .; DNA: TGCGCCAGCAGCCAAGCTACCCTGGACAGGGGCGGAGGCTATGGCTACACCTTC; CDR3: CASSQATLDRGGGYGYTF
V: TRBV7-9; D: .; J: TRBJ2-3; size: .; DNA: TGTGCCAGCAGCTTTTCGGGAGCGGTGGGCACAGATACGCAGTATTTT; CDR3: CASSFSGAVGTDTQYF
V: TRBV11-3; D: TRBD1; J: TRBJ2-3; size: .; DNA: TGTGCCAGCAGCTTAGGTTGGCTGAAAGGGGGCCGGACAGATACGCAGTATTTT; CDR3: CASSLGWLKGGRTDTQYF
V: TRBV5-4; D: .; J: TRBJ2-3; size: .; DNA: TGTGCCAGCAGCTTGGGGGGCACAGATACGCAGTATTTT; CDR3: CASSLGGTDTQYF
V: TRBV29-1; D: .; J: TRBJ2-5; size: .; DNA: TGCAGCGTTGAGGTCACAACGGCGGAGACCCAGTACTTC; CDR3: CSVEVTTAETQYF
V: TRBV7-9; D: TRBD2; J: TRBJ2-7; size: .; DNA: TGTGCCAGCAGCTTAGTGTCACTAGCGGGCTACTACGAGCAGTACTTC; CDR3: CASSLVSLAGYYEQYF
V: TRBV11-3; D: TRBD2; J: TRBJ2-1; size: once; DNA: TGTGCCAGCAGCTTAGATCAGGGCGGGAGCGCAAGTACGAATGAGCAGTTCTTC; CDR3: CASSLDQGGSASTNEQFF
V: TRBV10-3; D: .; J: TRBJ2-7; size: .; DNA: TGTGCCATCAGCGATCTCACCGAGCAGTACTTC; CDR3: CAISDLTEQYF
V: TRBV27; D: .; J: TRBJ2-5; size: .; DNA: TGTGCCAGCAGCCTACTCAACAGGATAGAGACCCAGTACTTC; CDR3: CASSLLNRIETQYF
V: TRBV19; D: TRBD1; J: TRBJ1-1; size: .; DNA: TGTGCCAGTAGTAGGACAGGGGGGGCCAACATCGGAGCTTTCTTT; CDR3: CASSRTGGANIGAFF
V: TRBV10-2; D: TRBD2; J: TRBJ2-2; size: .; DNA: TGCGCCAGCAGCCCCGTACTCCTAGCGGGAGATGACACCGGGGAGCTGTTTTTT; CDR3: CASSPVLLAGDDTGELFF
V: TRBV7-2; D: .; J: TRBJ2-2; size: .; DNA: TGTGCCAGCAGCTCGTCTGGGTCCTCCGGGAGTCTCCGTAAGCTGTTTTTT; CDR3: CASSSSGSSGSLRKLFF
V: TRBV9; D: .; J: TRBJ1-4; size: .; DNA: TGTGCCAGCAGCGCGGCCGGAGGGAGAGGCGAAAAACTGTTTTTT; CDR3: CASSAAGGRGEKLFF
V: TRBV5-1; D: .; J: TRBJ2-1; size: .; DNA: TGCGCCAGCAGCTTGGGTGTTCCCCAGCTGGGATACAATGAGCAGTTCTTC; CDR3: CASSLGVPQLGYNEQFF
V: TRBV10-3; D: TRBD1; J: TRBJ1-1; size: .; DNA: TGTGCCATCAGACGGGACAGAGCCTACACTGAAGCTTTCTTT; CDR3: CAIRRDRAYTEAFF
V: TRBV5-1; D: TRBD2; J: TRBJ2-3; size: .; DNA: TGCGCCAGCAGCTTGGGGACCCTAGCGGGAGTTGTCGATACGCAGTATTTT; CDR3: CASSLGTLAGVVDTQYF
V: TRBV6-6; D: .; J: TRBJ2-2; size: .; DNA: TGTGCCAGCAGGGGTCCCGGGGAGCTGTTTTTT; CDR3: CASRGPGELFF
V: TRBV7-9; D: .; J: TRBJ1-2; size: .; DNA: TGTGCCGGGGAGGGGGACGCCTATGGCTACACCTTC; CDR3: CAGEGDAYGYTF
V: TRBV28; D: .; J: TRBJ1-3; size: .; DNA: TGTGCCAGCATAACCGGGGCCGGGGATGGAAACACCATATATTTT; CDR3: CASITGAGDGNTIYF
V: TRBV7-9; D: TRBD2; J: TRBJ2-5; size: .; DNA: TGTGCCAGCAGCTTAGTAGCGGGAGACCAAGAGACCCAGTACTTC; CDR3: CASSLVAGDQETQYF
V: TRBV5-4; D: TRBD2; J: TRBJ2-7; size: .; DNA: TGTGCCAGCAGCCCCGATGGACTAGCGGTCTACGAGCAGTACTTC; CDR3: CASSPDGLAVYEQYF
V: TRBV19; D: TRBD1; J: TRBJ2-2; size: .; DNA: TGTGCCACGAAGACTCAGGGGGCCACGCGGAACACCGGGGAGCTGTTTTTT; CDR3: CATKTQGATRNTGELFF
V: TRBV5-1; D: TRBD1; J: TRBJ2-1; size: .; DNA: TGCGCCAGCAGCTTGGTGGTCAGGGGGTCGGGTGAGCAGTTCTTC; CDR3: CASSLVVRGSGEQFF
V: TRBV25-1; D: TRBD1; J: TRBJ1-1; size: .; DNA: TGTGCCAGCAGATGGACAGGGGGCACTGAAGCTTTCTTT; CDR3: CASRWTGGTEAFF
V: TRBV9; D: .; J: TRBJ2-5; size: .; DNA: TGTGCCAGCAGCGTAGCTGGGTCACAAGAGACCCAGTACTTC; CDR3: CASSVAGSQETQYF
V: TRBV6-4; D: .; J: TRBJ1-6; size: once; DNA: TGTGCCAGCAGCATGACAGCCCCCCGGGGTTCACCCCTCCACTTT; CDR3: CASSMTAPRGSPLHF
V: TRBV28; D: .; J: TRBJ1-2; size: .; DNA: TGTGCCAGCAGTTTTCACGGACAGTCAAACTATGGCTACACCTTC; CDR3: CASSFHGQSNYGYTF
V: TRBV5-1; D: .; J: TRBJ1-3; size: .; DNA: TGCGCCAGCAGCTTATCAGGGGATTCTGGAAACACCATATATTTT; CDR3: CASSLSGDSGNTIYF
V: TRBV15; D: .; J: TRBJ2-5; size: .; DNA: TGTGCCACCAGCAGAGATATGGCAAAACAAGAGACCCAGTACTTC; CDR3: CATSRDMAKQETQYF